The TCR beta chain described here comes from a study of T cell clonality in common variable immunodeficiency. V was clipped by 1 base and J by 5 bases, with 6 bases between them. Germline-derived CDR1 and CDR2 are KGHSH and LQKENI. This CDR3 comprises 13 residues. Whole-study results and caveats: Fewer deletions and N-nucleotide insertions were reportedly seen in common variable immunodeficiency TCR beta sequences.

This clone was counted at least ten times. Its antigen is undetermined. The read ends 3 residues shy of where the CDR3 ends; the end is completed using the germline J gene. Control and CVID samples contributed equal amounts of genomic DNA. Profiling relied on immunoSEQ multiplex PCR, and the TCRdb table lists in-frame clones only, not all of them. The sample presents roughly 51,000 clones, none singletons. Sample: peripheral blood mononuclear cells. This clonotype originated in a person between 18 and 75 years old in good health. The V and J genes are TRBV18 and TRBJ1-5; D not resolved. The CDR3 sequence: CASSPLRDQPQHF. The sequenced part of the CDR3 DNA is TGTGCCAGCTCACCACTGAGGGATCAGCCC.